This T cell receptor beta chain was identified in a study of OX40 agonist ivuxolimab in advanced cancers. Study-level information: Ivuxolimab, which patients received intravenously every 2 weeks, was dosed at 0.01 to 10 mg/kg.

V was clipped by 7 bases and J by 1 base, with 20 bases between them. CDR1 and CDR2 (germline): SGHTA, FQGNSA. This CDR3 region has 16 residues. Regarding this clone: Its antigen remains unidentified.

Points from the study as a whole: Clones of CD4+ and CD8+ blood T cells grew by week 6 at doses of 0.1 to 3.0 mg/kg. Also present in some nonresponders was a low level of normalized T-cell clonal expansion.

Sequencing was performed with immunoSEQ multiplex PCR; in TCRdb, only in-frame clones are kept and a portion is missing. The sample consists of around 80,000 clones, around 86% of them appearing once. The material was CD4+ or CD8+ T cells sorted from blood, obtained in a trial of the OX40 agonist ivuxolimab. This chain connects TRBV7-2 to TRBJ2-7; D may correspond to TRBD1 or TRBD2 (7 bases each). The clonotype originates from an adult with an advanced solid tumor such as melanoma, head and neck, liver or kidney cancer. As DNA, the CDR3 is TGTGCCAGCACACCCAGGGGGGGGCCAAGATCCTACGAGCAGTACTTC. The encoded protein is CASTPRGGPRSYEQYF.